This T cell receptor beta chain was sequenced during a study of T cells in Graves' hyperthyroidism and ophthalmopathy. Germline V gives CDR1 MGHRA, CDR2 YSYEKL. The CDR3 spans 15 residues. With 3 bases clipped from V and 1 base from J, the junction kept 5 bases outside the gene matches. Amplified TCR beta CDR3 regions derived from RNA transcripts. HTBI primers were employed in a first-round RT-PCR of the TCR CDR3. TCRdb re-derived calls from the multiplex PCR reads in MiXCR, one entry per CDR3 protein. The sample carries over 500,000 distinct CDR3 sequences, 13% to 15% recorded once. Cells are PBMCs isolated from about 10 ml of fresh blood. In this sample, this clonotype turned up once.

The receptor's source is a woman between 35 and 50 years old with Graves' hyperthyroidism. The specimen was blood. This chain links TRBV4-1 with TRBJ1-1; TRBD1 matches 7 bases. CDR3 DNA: TGCGCCAGCAGCCACCCCAGGGGGGAGAACACTGAAGCTTTCTTT. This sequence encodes CASSHPRGENTEAFF.